The sequence of this TCR beta chain was determined in a study of CD8 T cells in ankylosing spondylitis. Using its own MiXCR run on the 5' RACE reads, TCRdb lists one record per CDR3 protein. This sample yields fewer than 400,000 distinct CDR3 sequences, of which around 15% are seen a single time; roughly 1.1% belongs to the top ten. Regarding the study as a whole: Previous work reported some of these motif variants in the synovial fluid and blood of reactive arthritis. Clones linked to disease, bearing a CD8+ phenotype, were relatively rare in peripheral blood. Reportedly, disease-linked clones are significantly enriched in ankylosing spondylitis patients' matched synovial fluid.

This clonotype was recorded a few times. Its antigen is unidentified. CDR3 size: 22 residues. CDR1 and CDR2 from the germline V gene are MNHEY and SVGEGT. V shed 5 bases and J 3 bases; nucleotides not matched to a gene: 19. This clonotype was obtained from a male donor with ankylosing spondylitis or in good health (not recorded which). The gene calls are TRBV6-2 or TRBV6-3 and TRBJ2-6, with TRBD2 identical over 13 bases. Sequenced sample: blood, either unsorted or a sorted T cell fraction (not recorded which). This CDR3 reads CASSLFRTSGGLPLDGANVLTF. The CDR3 coding sequence is TGTGCCAGCAGTCTCTTCCGGACTAGCGGGGGTTTACCTCTGGATGGGGCCAACGTCCTGACTTTC.